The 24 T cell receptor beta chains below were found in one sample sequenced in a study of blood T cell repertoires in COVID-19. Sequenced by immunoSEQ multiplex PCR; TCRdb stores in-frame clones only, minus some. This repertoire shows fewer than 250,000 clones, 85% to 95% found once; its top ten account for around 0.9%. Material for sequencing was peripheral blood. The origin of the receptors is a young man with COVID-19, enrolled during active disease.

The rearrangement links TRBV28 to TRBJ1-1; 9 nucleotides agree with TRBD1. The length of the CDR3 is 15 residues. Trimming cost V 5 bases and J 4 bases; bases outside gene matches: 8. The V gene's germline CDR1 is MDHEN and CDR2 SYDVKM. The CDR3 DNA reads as TGTGCCAGCAGTCGAAACAGGGGGCGGGCCACTGAAGCTTTCTTT. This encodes CASSRNRGRATEAFF. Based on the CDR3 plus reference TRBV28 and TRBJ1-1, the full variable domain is DVKVTQSSRYLVKRTGEKVFLECVQDMDHENMFWYRQDPGLGLRLIYFSYDVKMKEKGDIPEGYSVSREKKERFSLILESASTNQTSMYLCASSRNRGRATEAFFGQGTRLTVV.

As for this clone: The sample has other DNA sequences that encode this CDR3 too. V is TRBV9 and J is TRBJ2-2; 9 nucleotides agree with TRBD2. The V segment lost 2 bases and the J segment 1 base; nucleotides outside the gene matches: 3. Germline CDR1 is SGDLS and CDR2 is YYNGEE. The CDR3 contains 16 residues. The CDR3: CASSVRLAVNTGELFF. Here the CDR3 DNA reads TGTGCCAGCAGCGTCCGACTAGCGGTGAACACCGGGGAGCTGTTTTTT.

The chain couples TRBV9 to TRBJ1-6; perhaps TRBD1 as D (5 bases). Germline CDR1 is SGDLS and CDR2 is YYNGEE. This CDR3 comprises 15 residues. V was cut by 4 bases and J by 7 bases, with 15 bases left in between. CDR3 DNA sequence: TGTGCCAGCAGCCCCGGGGGGGAGCCGAATTCACCCCTCCACTTT. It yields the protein CASSPGGEPNSPLHF.

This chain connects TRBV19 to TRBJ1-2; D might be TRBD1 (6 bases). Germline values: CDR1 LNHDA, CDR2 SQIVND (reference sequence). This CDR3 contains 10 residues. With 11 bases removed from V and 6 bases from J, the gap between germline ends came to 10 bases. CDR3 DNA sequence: TGTGCCCGGAAGGGGGATGGCTACACCTTC. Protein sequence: CARKGDGYTF.

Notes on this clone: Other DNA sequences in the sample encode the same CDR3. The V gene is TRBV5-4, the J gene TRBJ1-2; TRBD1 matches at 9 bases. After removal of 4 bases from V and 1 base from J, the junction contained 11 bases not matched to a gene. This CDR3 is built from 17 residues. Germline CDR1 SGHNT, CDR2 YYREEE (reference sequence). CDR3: CASSRGTGIWDNYGYTF. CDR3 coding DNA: TGTGCCAGCAGCCGAGGGACAGGGATATGGGATAACTATGGCTACACCTTC.

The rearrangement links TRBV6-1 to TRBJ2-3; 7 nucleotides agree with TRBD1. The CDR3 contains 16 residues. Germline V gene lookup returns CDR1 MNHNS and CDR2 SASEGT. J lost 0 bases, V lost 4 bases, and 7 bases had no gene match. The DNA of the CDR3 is TGTGCCAGCAGTGGACGGACAGGCCGAAGCACAGATACGCAGTATTTT. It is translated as CASSGRTGRSTDTQYF.

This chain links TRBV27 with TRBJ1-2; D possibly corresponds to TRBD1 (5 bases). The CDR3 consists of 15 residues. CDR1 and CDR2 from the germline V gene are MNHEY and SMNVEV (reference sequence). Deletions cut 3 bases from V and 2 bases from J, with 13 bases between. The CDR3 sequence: CASSLDGGKNYGYTF. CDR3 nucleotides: TGTGCCAGCAGTTTGGACGGGGGAAAAAACTATGGCTACACCTTC.

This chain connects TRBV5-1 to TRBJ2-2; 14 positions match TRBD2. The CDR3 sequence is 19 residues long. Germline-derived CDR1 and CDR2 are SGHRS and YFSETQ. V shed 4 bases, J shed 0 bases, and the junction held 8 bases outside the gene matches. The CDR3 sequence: CASSKGLTSGGANTGELFF. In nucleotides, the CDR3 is TGCGCCAGCAGCAAGGGCCTGACTAGCGGGGGGGCGAACACCGGGGAGCTGTTTTTT.

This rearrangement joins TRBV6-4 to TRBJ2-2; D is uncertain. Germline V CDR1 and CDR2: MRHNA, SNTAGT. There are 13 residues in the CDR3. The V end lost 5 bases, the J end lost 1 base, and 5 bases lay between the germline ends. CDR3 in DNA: TGTGCCAGCAGTCCTAGGAACACCGGGGAGCTGTTTTTT. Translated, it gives CASSPRNTGELFF.

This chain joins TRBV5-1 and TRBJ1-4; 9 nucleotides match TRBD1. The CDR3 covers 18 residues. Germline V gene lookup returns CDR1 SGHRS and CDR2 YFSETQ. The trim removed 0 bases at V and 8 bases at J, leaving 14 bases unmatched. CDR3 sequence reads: CASSLEGQGWPGGEKLFF. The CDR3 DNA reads TGCGCCAGCAGCTTGGAGGGACAGGGATGGCCGGGTGGCGAAAAACTGTTTTTT.

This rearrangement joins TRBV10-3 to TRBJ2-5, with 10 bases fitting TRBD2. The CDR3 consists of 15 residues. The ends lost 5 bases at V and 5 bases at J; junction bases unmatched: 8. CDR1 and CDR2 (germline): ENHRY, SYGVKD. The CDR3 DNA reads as TGTGCCATCAGTAGCAGCGGGGGGGCTGAGGAGACCCAGTACTTC. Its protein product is CAISSSGGAEETQYF.

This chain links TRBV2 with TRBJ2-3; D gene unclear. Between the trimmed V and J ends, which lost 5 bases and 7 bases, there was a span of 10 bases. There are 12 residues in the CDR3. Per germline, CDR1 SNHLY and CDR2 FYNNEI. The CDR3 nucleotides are TGTGCCAGCAGTCTTCCGGTGAATACGCAGTATTTT. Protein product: CASSLPVNTQYF. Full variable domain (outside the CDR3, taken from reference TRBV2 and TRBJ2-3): EPEVTQTPSHQVTQMGQEVILRCVPISNHLYFYWYRQILGQKVEFLVSFYNNEISEKSEIFDDQFSVERPDGSNFTLKIRSTKLEDSAMYFCASSLPVNTQYFGPGTRLTVL.

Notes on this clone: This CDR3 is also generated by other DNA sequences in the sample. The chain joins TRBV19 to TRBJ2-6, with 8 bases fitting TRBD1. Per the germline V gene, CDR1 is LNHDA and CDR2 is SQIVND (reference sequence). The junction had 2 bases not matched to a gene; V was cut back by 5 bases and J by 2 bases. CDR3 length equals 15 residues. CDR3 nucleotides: TGTGCCAGTAGTCTGACAGGGGCTGGGGCCAACGTCCTGACTTTC. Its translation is CASSLTGAGANVLTF.

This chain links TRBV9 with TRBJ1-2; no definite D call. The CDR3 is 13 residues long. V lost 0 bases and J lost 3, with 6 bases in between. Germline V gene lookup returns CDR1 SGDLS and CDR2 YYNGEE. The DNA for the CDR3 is TGTGCCAGCAGCGTAGCTACAGACTATGGCTACACCTTC. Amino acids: CASSVATDYGYTF.

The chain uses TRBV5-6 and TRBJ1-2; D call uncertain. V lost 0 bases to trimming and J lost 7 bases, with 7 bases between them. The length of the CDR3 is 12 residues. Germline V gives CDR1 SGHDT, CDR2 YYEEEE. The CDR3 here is CASSLGGSGYTF. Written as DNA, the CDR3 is TGTGCCAGCAGCTTGGGAGGGAGTGGCTACACCTTC. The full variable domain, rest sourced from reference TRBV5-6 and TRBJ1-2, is DAGVTQSPTHLIKTRGQQVTLRCSPKSGHDTVSWYQQALGQGPQFIFQYYEEEERQRGNFPDRFSGHQFPNYSSELNVNALLLGDSALYLCASSLGGSGYTFGSGTRLTVV.

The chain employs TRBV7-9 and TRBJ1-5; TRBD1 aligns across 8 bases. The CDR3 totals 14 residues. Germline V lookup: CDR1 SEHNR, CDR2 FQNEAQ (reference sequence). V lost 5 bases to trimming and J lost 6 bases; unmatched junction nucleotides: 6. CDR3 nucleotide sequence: TGTGCCAGCAGCAGTGGACAGGGATTTCAGCCCCAGCATTTT. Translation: CASSSGQGFQPQHF. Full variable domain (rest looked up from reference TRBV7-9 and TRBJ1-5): DTGVSQNPRHKITKRGQNVTFRCDPISEHNRLYWYRQTLGQGPEFLTYFQNEAQLEKSRLLSDRFSAERPKGSFSTLEIQRTEQGDSAMYLCASSSGQGFQPQHFGDGTRLSIL.

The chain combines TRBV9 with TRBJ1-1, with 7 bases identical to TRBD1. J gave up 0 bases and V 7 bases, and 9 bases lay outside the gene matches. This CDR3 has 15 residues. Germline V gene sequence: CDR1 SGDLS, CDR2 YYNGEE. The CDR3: CASARGDSMNTEAFF. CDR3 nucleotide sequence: TGTGCCAGCGCGAGGGGGGACAGCATGAACACTGAAGCTTTCTTT.

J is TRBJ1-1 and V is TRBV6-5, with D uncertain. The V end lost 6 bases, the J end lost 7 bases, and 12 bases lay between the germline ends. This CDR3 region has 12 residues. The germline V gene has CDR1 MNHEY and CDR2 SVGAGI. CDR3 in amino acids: CASRTDGDEAFF. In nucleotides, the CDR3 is TGTGCCAGCAGGACGGACGGGGATGAAGCTTTCTTT.

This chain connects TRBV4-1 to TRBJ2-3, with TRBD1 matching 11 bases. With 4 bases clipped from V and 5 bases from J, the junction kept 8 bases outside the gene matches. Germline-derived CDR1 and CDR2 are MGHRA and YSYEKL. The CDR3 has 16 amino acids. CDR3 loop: CASSPTPDRGRDTQYF. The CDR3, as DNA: TGCGCCAGCAGCCCTACCCCGGACAGGGGGCGAGATACGCAGTATTTT.

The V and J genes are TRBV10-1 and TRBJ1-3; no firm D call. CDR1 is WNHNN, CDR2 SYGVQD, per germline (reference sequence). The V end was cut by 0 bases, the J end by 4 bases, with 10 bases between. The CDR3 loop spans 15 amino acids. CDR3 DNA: TGCGCCAGCAGTGAGTCCTCGGGATCCGGAAACACCATATATTTT. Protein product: CASSESSGSGNTIYF.

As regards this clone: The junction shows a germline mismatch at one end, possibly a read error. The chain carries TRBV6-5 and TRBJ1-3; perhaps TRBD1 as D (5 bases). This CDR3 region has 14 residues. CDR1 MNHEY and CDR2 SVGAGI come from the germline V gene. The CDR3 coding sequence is TGTGCCACCAGTCCCAGGGTTTCTGGAAACACCATATATTTT. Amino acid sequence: CATSPRVSGNTIYF.

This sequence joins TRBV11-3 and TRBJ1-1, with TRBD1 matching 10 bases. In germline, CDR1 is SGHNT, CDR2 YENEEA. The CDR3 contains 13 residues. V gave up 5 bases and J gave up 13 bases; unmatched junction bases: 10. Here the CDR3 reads CASSRQGARAVFF. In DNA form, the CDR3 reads TGTGCCAGCAGCAGACAGGGGGCACGGGCGGTTTTCTTT.

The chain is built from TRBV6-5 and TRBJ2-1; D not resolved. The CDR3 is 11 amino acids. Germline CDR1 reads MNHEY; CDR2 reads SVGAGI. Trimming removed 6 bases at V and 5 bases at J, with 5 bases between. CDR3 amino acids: CASRRDNEQFF. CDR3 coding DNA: TGTGCCAGCAGACGGGACAATGAGCAGTTCTTC.

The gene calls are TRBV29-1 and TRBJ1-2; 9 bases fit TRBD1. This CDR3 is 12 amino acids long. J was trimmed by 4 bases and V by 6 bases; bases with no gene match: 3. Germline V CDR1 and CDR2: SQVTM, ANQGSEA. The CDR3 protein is CSVMGQGYGYTF. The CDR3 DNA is TGCAGCGTCATGGGACAGGGCTATGGCTACACCTTC.